This TCR beta chain was sequenced for a study of T cells after yellow fever vaccination. The study, taken as a whole, reports: When the response was secondary, it was weaker but reached its peak faster, day 5 versus 15.

This clonotype is categorized as medium-sized. Trimming shortened V by 1 base and J by 5 bases, and 13 bases separated the two germline ends. This CDR3 has 15 residues. The germline V gene has CDR1 KGHDR and CDR2 SFDVKD. TCRdb ran MiXCR on the 5' RACE reads and lists one entry per CDR3 protein. The repertoire holds about 4,800 distinct CDR3 sequences, with over 6% as singletons. The V gene is TRBV24-1, the J gene TRBJ2-5; tentative D call: TRBD2 (5 bases). The clonotype was recovered from a man aged 30 to 39 who received the YFV17D yellow fever vaccine. The sequenced sample was PBMCs, either bulk or a sorted T-cell subset (CD4+, CD8+, memory, or dextramer-sorted; not recorded which), obtained 15 days after the yellow fever booster vaccination. This chain's CDR3 is CATSDFGGGSETQYF. The CDR3 DNA sequence: TGTGCCACCAGTGATTTCGGAGGTGGATCGGAGACCCAGTACTTC.